Listed below are T cell receptor beta chains from one sample, sequenced in a study of cytomegalovirus exposure and HLA in healthy donors. The assay was immunoSEQ multiplex PCR, and TCRdb's table has in-frame clones only and misses some. This sample carries 180,000 or so clones, 65% to 85% of them seen once, and the ten largest clones take approximately 2.9%. The sequencing sample was made of PBMCs. These receptors were taken from a female donor in good health and CMV-seronegative. Each CDR3 is given with its conserved first and last residue. The order of the fields is D gene, V gene, CDR3 protein. The D gene is left open where the match is weak.

- TRBV5-1 CASSLEQGGELFF
TRBD1 TRBV7-9 CASSSGGTGSLAEAFF
- TRBV19 CASSTPGSYEQYF
- TRBV4-1 CASSQTDLNTEAFF
- TRBV11-2 CASSSLSTERYGYTF
TRBD2 TRBV29-1 CSVEEASGSSYNEQFF
- TRBV30 CAWRGGDTEAFF
TRBD1 TRBV27 CASSLVGTGGGYTF
- TRBV7-9 CASSLDPGLSSYNSPLHF
- TRBV28 CASSLPLDWIVNVNEQFF
- TRBV30 CAWNRGTYEQYF
- TRBV5-1 CASSPGLGGRTDTQYF
- TRBV15 CARQVFAKNIQYF
- TRBV2 CASSTDLEGEQFF
- TRBV21-1 CASSKAGRVVNSSSYEQYF